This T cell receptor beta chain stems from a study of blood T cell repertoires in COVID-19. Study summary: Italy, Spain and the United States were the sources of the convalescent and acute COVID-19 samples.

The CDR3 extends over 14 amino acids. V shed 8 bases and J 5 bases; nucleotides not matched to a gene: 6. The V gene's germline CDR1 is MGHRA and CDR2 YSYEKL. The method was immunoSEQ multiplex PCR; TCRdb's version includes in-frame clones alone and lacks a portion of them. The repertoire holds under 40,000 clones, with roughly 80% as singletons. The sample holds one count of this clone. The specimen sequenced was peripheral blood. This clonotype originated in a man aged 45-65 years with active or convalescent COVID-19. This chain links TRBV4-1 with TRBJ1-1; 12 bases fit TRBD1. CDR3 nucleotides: TGCGCCAGCTGGGACAGGGGGCAAGGGACTGAAGCTTTCTTT. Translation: CASWDRGQGTEAFF.